This entry lists 9 T cell receptor beta chains sequenced from one sample in a study of blood T cell repertoires in COVID-19. Method: immunoSEQ multiplex PCR; TCRdb's copy keeps in-frame clones and lacks some. The table shows 150,000 to 200,000 clones, with roughly 90% occurring only once. Material: peripheral blood. The source is a man in his fifties or sixties with acute or convalescent COVID-19.

V and J are TRBV9 and TRBJ2-4, with a tentative D call TRBD2 (6 bases). The CDR3 loop spans 17 amino acids. V lost 0 bases, J lost 0 bases, and 13 bases lay in between. The germline gives CDR1 SGDLS, CDR2 YYNGEE. As DNA, the CDR3 is TGTGCCAGCAGCGTAGCGGAGGGTCTTTTAGCCAAAAACATTCAGTACTTC. This translates into CASSVAEGLLAKNIQYF.

This rearrangement joins TRBV9 to TRBJ2-5; D is unresolved. Germline V CDR1 and CDR2: SGDLS, YYNGEE. Trimming pared 0 bases from V and 8 bases from J, leaving 8 bases between. This CDR3 contains 12 residues. The CDR3 nucleotides read TGTGCCAGCAGCGTAGATGAGATCACCCAGTACTTC. It specifies CASSVDEITQYF.

This clone was counted a single time. The chain employs TRBV6-5 and TRBJ1-3; no definite D call. Trimming pared 5 bases from V and 0 bases from J, leaving 8 bases between. The germline gives CDR1 MNHEY, CDR2 SVGAGI. The CDR3 is 14 amino acids. The CDR3, as DNA: TGTGCCAGCAGTCCCGGTCACTCTGGAAACACCATATATTTT. It translates to CASSPGHSGNTIYF.

V is TRBV27 and J is TRBJ2-3, with D hard to call. The V and J ends lost 6 bases and 0 bases respectively, with 10 bases between them. The CDR3 extends over 14 amino acids. Germline V CDR1 and CDR2: MNHEY, SMNVEV (reference sequence). CDR3 amino acids: CASSQTRSTDTQYF. DNA of the CDR3: TGTGCCAGCAGCCAGACGAGGAGCACAGATACGCAGTATTTT.

This chain uses TRBV10-2 with TRBJ2-1; the match to TRBD2 covers 8 bases. The CDR3 runs 15 residues. V shed 3 bases and J 4 bases; nucleotides not matched to a gene: 5. Germline assignment: CDR1 WSHSY and CDR2 SAAADI. DNA of the CDR3: TGCGCCAGCAGTGAAACGGGAGGGTCATACAATGAGCAGTTCTTC. This encodes CASSETGGSYNEQFF.

The chain joins TRBV19 to TRBJ1-2; D is undetermined. This CDR3 spans 13 amino acids. CDR1 is LNHDA and CDR2 is SQIVND in the germline V gene (reference sequence). Between the trimmed V and J ends, which lost 2 bases and 5 bases, there was a span of 9 bases. CDR3 protein: CASSIRGGYGYTF. CDR3 in DNA: TGTGCCAGTAGTATACGAGGCGGATATGGCTACACCTTC.

This clone was detected only a few times. J is TRBJ2-7 and V is TRBV6-5; 8 nucleotides align to TRBD1. Trimming removed 5 bases from V and 3 bases from J; junction bases left unmatched: 3. Germline loops: CDR1 MNHEY, CDR2 SVGAGI. This CDR3 is built from 13 residues. CDR3 sequence reads: CASSRDRSYEQYF. The CDR3 DNA reads TGTGCCAGCAGTCGGGACAGGAGCTACGAGCAGTACTTC.

The chain uses TRBV10-3 and TRBJ2-1; TRBD2 matches 14 bases. This CDR3 contains 13 residues. Germline V gives CDR1 ENHRY, CDR2 SYGVKD. The V and J ends lost 8 bases and 8 bases, in that order; junction bases with no gene match: 2. CDR3 in DNA: TGTGCCATCGGGACTAGCGGGAGCCATGAGCAGTTCTTC. This codes for CAIGTSGSHEQFF.

The J gene is TRBJ1-1, the V gene TRBV6-2 or TRBV6-3, with TRBD1 matching over 7 bases. Germline V lookup: CDR1 MNHEY, CDR2 SVGEGT. The CDR3 runs 13 residues. J lost 5 bases, V lost 5 bases, and 5 bases had no gene match. CDR3 region: CASSRQGGTEAFF. In nucleotides, the CDR3 is TGTGCCAGCAGTCGACAGGGTGGGACTGAAGCTTTCTTT.